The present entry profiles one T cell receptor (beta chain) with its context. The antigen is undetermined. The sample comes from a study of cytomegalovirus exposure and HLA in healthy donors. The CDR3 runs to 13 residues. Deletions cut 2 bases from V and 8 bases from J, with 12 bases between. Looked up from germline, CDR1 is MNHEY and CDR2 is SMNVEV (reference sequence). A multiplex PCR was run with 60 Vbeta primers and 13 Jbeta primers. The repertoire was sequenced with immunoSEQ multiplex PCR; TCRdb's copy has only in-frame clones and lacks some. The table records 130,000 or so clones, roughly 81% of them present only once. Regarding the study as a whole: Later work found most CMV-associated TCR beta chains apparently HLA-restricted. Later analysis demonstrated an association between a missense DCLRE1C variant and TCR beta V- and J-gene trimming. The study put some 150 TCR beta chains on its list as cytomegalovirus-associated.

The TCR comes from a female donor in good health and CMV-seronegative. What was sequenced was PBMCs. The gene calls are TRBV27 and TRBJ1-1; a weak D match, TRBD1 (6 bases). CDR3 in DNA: TGTGCCAGCAGTTTAGGTTCCGGGACAGAAGCTTTCTTT. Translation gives CASSLGSGTEAFF.